This paragraph reports one T cell receptor (beta chain). Its antigen remains unknown. The data belong to a study of regulatory T cells. Primers: 52 TRBV forward and 13 TRBJ reverse. TCRdb keeps only in-frame clones here, not all; method: immunoSEQ multiplex PCR. The sample consists of about 15,000 clones, roughly 90% of them appearing once. Whole-study findings and limits: Skewed V and J usage and few unique V-J pairs marked patient repertoires, most in Tregs. Patient CD8+ T cells trended toward lower Shannon entropy than controls.

This CDR3 region has 14 residues. V was trimmed by 2 bases and J by 2 bases, leaving 9 bases between them. Germline V gene sequence: CDR1 SGHAT, CDR2 FQNNGV. The rearrangement joins TRBV11-2 to TRBJ1-1; D not resolved. This clonotype was obtained from a person aged 18-30 years with CD3G deficiency. Sequenced input: CD8+ T cells sorted from blood. CDR3 DNA sequence: TGTGCCAGCAGCTTAACCAGGAGCAACACTGAAGCTTTCTTT. Encoded protein: CASSLTRSNTEAFF.